The clone carrying this T cell receptor beta chain has only one observation. The antigen is unknown. The data originate from a study of beta chain features in type 1 diabetes. General study findings and limits: Although PCR might favor shorter templates, it would do so equally in patients and controls.

Germline values: CDR1 MNHNS, CDR2 SASEGT. The V end was cut by 10 bases, the J end by 2 bases, with 14 bases between. This CDR3 is 13 amino acids long. Expressed TCRB transcripts were sequenced because the isolated RNA had all been reverse transcribed beforehand. Sequencing was performed with immunoSEQ multiplex PCR; in TCRdb, only in-frame clones are kept and a portion is missing. The table has about 410,000 clones, approximately 15% seen once. This chain uses TRBV6-1 with TRBJ1-1; tentative D call: TRBD1 (5 bases). The receptor's source is a young man in good health. The specimen was naive CD4+ T cells from blood. The CDR3 reads CATHLGANTEAFF. Written as DNA, the CDR3 is TGTGCCACACACCTAGGGGCAAACACTGAAGCTTTCTTT.